This T cell receptor beta chain emerged from a study of T cell changes during pregnancy in multiple sclerosis. This table comes from immunoSEQ multiplex PCR, and its TCRdb copy is limited to in-frame clones, with some not included. The sample shows about 110,000 clones, around 92% of them seen only once. The CDR3 contains 16 residues. Germline CDR1 reads SGHRS; CDR2 reads YFSETQ. V lost 4 bases and J lost 5; bases outside the gene matches: 12. This receptor was taken from a female donor with multiple sclerosis, enrolled in a pregnancy study. Here the sequenced sample was peripheral blood, taken after pregnancy. This chain uses TRBV5-1 with TRBJ2-7, with TRBD1 matching 10 bases. In nucleotides, the CDR3 is TGCGCCAGCAGCGGGGGGGGACAGGGGCTGTTGGACGAGCAGTACTTC. Translated: CASSGGGQGLLDEQYF.